A single sample gave rise to the 16 T cell receptor beta chains below, sequenced in a study of PD-1 blockade in mismatch repair-deficient tumors. Profiling relied on immunoSEQ multiplex PCR, and the TCRdb table lists in-frame clones only, not all of them. Of 50,000 or so clones listed, about 85% are singletons. The specimen comprised peripheral blood, sampled approximately 18 weeks after starting pembrolizumab. These TCRs come from an adult with mismatch repair-deficient cancer.

This clone was seen just once. The chain combines TRBV27 with TRBJ2-3; D unclear. The CDR3 covers 20 residues. Trimming took 4 bases from V and 1 from J, leaving 27 bases between them. CDR1 and CDR2 from the germline V gene are MNHEY and SMNVEV (reference sequence). The CDR3 sequence is CASSWALLVAQVWGTDTQYF. The CDR3 DNA reads TGTGCCAGCAGTTGGGCCCTTTTGGTAGCCCAAGTGTGGGGCACAGATACGCAGTATTTT.

Only a few counts were recorded for this clone. V gene TRBV2 combines with J gene TRBJ2-1; the match to TRBD2 covers 7 bases. This CDR3 comprises 14 residues. V lost 6 bases to trimming and J lost 2 bases; unmatched junction nucleotides: 4. The germline V gene has CDR1 SNHLY and CDR2 FYNNEI. CDR3 nucleotides: TGTGCCAGCAGATCAGCGGGGACCTACAATGAGCAGTTCTTC. It specifies CASRSAGTYNEQFF.

This clone was detected once. V usage is TRBV30 and J usage is TRBJ1-2, with D maybe TRBD1 (6 bases). Deletions cut 1 base from V and 8 bases from J, with 17 bases between. Germline V gene sequence: CDR1 GTSNPN, CDR2 SVGIG (reference sequence). The CDR3 sequence is 14 residues long. The CDR3 is CAWSGASRGSGYTF. CDR3 nucleotides: TGTGCCTGGAGTGGCGCATCCAGGGGCAGCGGCTACACCTTC.

This clone came up a few times. This CDR3 is also generated by other DNA sequences in the sample. J is TRBJ1-1 and V is TRBV27, with D maybe TRBD1 (5 bases). Per the germline V gene, CDR1 is MNHEY and CDR2 is SMNVEV (reference sequence). Trimming cost V 2 bases and J 1 base, with 8 bases left between them. The CDR3 has 14 amino acids. The DNA for the CDR3 is TGTGCCAGCAGTTTAGGGGGGGGGAACACTGAAGCTTTCTTT. Protein sequence: CASSLGGGNTEAFF.

This clone was observed once. The chain has TRBV11-2 and TRBJ1-1, with TRBD1 matching 12 bases. V was clipped by 5 bases and J by 4 bases; unmatched bases: 8. Germline V CDR1 and CDR2: SGHAT, FQNNGV. This CDR3 spans 16 amino acids. Here the CDR3 DNA reads TGTGCCAGCAGCACCGGGACAGGGGGCGCGAGCACTGAAGCTTTCTTT. Its protein product is CASSTGTGGASTEAFF.

This clone was counted a single time. The rearrangement uses TRBV13 and TRBJ1-2; D ambiguous. The CDR3 covers 16 residues. Trimming shortened V by 2 bases and J by 4 bases, and 17 bases separated the two germline ends. Germline CDR1 PRHDT, CDR2 FYEKMQ (reference sequence). CDR3 region: CASSLLRATTAYGYTF. CDR3 in DNA: TGTGCCAGCAGCTTACTGAGGGCAACGACCGCCTATGGCTACACCTTC.

The V and J genes are TRBV5-8 and TRBJ2-7, with 7 nucleotides matching TRBD2. This CDR3 contains 15 residues. CDR1 and CDR2 (germline): SGHTS, YDEGEE. J gave up 2 bases and V 4 bases, and 9 bases lay outside the gene matches. CDR3 nucleotides: TGTGCCAGCAGCCTGGGGCTAGCGGAGACCTACGAGCAGTACTTC. Translating gives CASSLGLAETYEQYF. The whole variable domain, remainder taken from reference TRBV5-8 and TRBJ2-7, is EAGVTQSPTHLIKTRGQQATLRCSPISGHTSVYWYQQALGLGLQFLLWYDEGEERNRGNFPPRFSGRQFPNYSSELNVNALELEDSALYLCASSLGLAETYEQYFGPGTRLTVT.

The chain combines TRBV10-3 with TRBJ1-2, with 8 bases matching TRBD1. Losses at the gene ends were 10 bases for V and 3 bases for J; bases not matched to a gene: 10. The CDR3 has 14 amino acids. Germline V gene sequence: CDR1 ENHRY, CDR2 SYGVKD. This CDR3 reads CASQEQQGDYGYTF. As DNA, the CDR3 is TGTGCCAGCCAAGAACAACAGGGGGACTATGGCTACACCTTC.

The chain recombines TRBV11-1 with TRBJ2-4; D unresolved. Germline CDR1 reads SGHAT; CDR2 reads FQDESV (reference sequence). The CDR3 extends over 15 amino acids. V lost 0 bases to trimming and J lost 0 bases, with 6 bases between them. This CDR3 reads CASSLAGRAKNIQYF. DNA for the CDR3: TGTGCCAGCAGCTTAGCGGGAAGAGCCAAAAACATTCAGTACTTC.

J is TRBJ2-5 and V is TRBV6-6; possibly TRBD1 for D (5 bases). The CDR3 runs to 13 residues. Germline V gene data show CDR1 as MNHNY and CDR2 as SVGAGI (reference sequence). The ends were cut back, 6 bases at V and 1 base at J, with 9 bases in the middle. The CDR3 here is CASSRRAQETQYF. As DNA, the CDR3 is TGTGCCAGCAGCCGCAGGGCCCAAGAGACCCAGTACTTC.

J is TRBJ2-1 and V is TRBV21-1; TRBD1 is the table's D call, not checked against the DNA. TRBV21-1 is a pseudogene segment. This CDR3 is built from 14 residues. CDR3 residues: CASSATGGGGEQFF. CDR3 nucleotide sequence: TGTGCCAGCAGCGCGACAGGGGGTGGTGGTGAGCAGTTCTTC.

V and J are TRBV27 and TRBJ1-1; D might be TRBD1 (6 bases). In germline, CDR1 is MNHEY, CDR2 SMNVEV (reference sequence). Deletions cut 6 bases from V and 0 bases from J, with 17 bases between. This CDR3 has 16 amino acids. CDR3 coding DNA: TGTGCCAGCAGGCGACAGGTGGCGGAAATGAACACTGAAGCTTTCTTT. This translates into CASRRQVAEMNTEAFF.

This clone is a singleton in its sample. This chain links TRBV28 with TRBJ2-3, with 7 bases that match TRBD1. The germline V gene has CDR1 MDHEN and CDR2 SYDVKM. With V trimmed by 5 bases and J by 0 bases, 5 bases remained unmatched. The CDR3 is 15 residues long. CDR3 sequence: CASSPGTASTDTQYF. The CDR3 DNA reads as TGTGCCAGCAGTCCGGGGACAGCGAGCACAGATACGCAGTATTTT.

J is TRBJ2-7 and V is TRBV4-2; D perhaps matches TRBD2 (6 bases). The CDR3 is 14 residues long. V lost 6 bases and J 2 bases, leaving 14 bases between the germline ends. Germline V gene lookup returns CDR1 LGHNA and CDR2 YNFKEQ. The CDR3 spells CASRSRRGAYEQYF. The CDR3 bases are TGTGCCAGCAGATCAAGGAGGGGAGCCTACGAGCAGTACTTC.

The chain uses TRBV6-4 and TRBJ2-3; 10 bases map to TRBD1. This CDR3 region has 15 residues. Germline CDR1 MRHNA, CDR2 SNTAGT. J gave up 4 bases and V 3 bases, and 4 bases lay outside the gene matches. CDR3 amino acids: CASSDTDRGSDTQYF. The DNA for the CDR3 is TGTGCCAGCAGTGATACGGACAGGGGGTCAGATACGCAGTATTTT.

The chain links TRBV28 to TRBJ2-2; D possibly corresponds to TRBD1 (6 bases). This CDR3 spans 16 amino acids. In germline, CDR1 is MDHEN, CDR2 SYDVKM. Trimming cost V 4 bases and J 4 bases, with 16 bases left between them. DNA for the CDR3: TGTGCCAGCAGTTCAGGGGTGGGGGCGGCCACCGGGGAGCTGTTTTTT. It yields the protein CASSSGVGAATGELFF.